The 9 T cell receptor beta chains in this list originate from one sample, sequenced in a study of T-cell reconstitution after alpha-beta-depleted transplantation in children. As it was prepared, the TCRbeta library received unique molecular identifiers. TCRdb called the PCR reads again in MiXCR, with one record for every CDR3 protein. The data hold about 500,000 distinct CDR3 sequences, with 30% to 35% observed a single time. Sequenced here: PBMCs from the stem cell graft donor, sampled from the stem cell graft. The receptors stem from a human donor who donated a stem cell graft to a child with aplastic anemia.

This clonotype was counted only a few times. The chain joins TRBV29-1 to TRBJ1-1; D is undetermined. Germline V gives CDR1 SQVTM, CDR2 ANQGSEA. V lost 7 bases and J lost 0, with 3 bases in between. The CDR3 contains 10 residues. The CDR3 DNA reads TGCAGCGCTGTGAACACTGAAGCTTTCTTT. It specifies CSAVNTEAFF.

This clonotype has only a few counts. V and J are TRBV6-1 and TRBJ2-2; either TRBD1 or TRBD2 may supply D (5 bases each). This CDR3 region has 15 residues. The germline V gene has CDR1 MNHNS and CDR2 SASEGT. V shed 6 bases and J shed 1 base, with 12 bases lying between them. The CDR3 spells CASSLSRGNTGELFF. CDR3 DNA: TGTGCCAGCAGCCTTTCGAGGGGGAACACCGGGGAGCTGTTTTTT.

There are a few counts of this clonotype. The chain recombines TRBV25-1 with TRBJ2-6; TRBD1 matches 10 bases. V lost 2 bases to trimming and J lost 2 bases; unmatched junction nucleotides: 3. This CDR3 spans 17 amino acids. Germline V gene data show CDR1 as MGHDK and CDR2 as SYGVNS. This chain's CDR3 is CASSERTGGAGANVLTF. The CDR3 DNA reads as TGTGCCAGCAGTGAACGGACAGGGGGTGCTGGGGCCAACGTCCTGACTTTC.

This clonotype was counted between two and nine times. The gene calls are TRBV29-1 and TRBJ1-1, with D possibly TRBD1 on 5 matching bases. The germline V gene encodes CDR1 SQVTM and CDR2 ANQGSEA. V was clipped by 3 bases and J by 1 base, with 6 bases between them. The CDR3 is made up of 12 amino acids. CDR3 in amino acids: CSVDRANTEAFF. CDR3 nucleotides: TGCAGCGTTGACAGGGCGAACACTGAAGCTTTCTTT.

In this sample, this clonotype turned up a few times. This chain uses TRBV18 with TRBJ1-1; D is possibly TRBD1 (5 bases). There are 14 residues in the CDR3. The germline CDR1 and CDR2 sequences are KGHSH and LQKENI. The V end was cut by 1 base, the J end by 5 bases, with 11 bases between. Here the CDR3 reads CASSPLAGFTEAFF. In nucleotides, the CDR3 is TGTGCCAGCTCACCACTGGCAGGGTTTACTGAAGCTTTCTTT.

This clonotype occurred a few times. The chain combines TRBV29-1 with TRBJ2-7; a possible D gene is TRBD1 (6 bases). The CDR3 is made up of 13 amino acids. From germline, CDR1 is SQVTM and CDR2 ANQGSEA. Deletions cut 6 bases from V and 1 base from J, with 13 bases between. The CDR3 coding sequence is TGCAGCGTCCACGTTACAGGGTCCTACGAGCAGTACGTC. Protein: CSVHVTGSYEQYV.

The chain links TRBV20-1 to TRBJ1-1; D is perhaps TRBD1 (6 bases). The CDR3 covers 13 residues. Germline V gene lookup returns CDR1 DFQATT and CDR2 SNEGSKA (reference sequence). Trimming took off 1 base at V and 1 base at J, with 7 bases between the two ends. CDR3 nucleotides: TGCAGTGCTAGAGTGGGGGCGAACACTGAAGCTTTCTTT. The encoded protein is CSARVGANTEAFF.

The rearrangement joins TRBV20-1 to TRBJ1-2, with D perhaps matching TRBD1 (5 bases). The CDR3 extends over 13 amino acids. V lost 3 bases, J lost 3 bases, and 11 bases lay in between. Germline CDR1 is DFQATT and CDR2 is SNEGSKA (reference sequence). This CDR3 is CSASEGRYYGYTF. CDR3 nucleotides: TGCAGTGCTAGCGAGGGGCGCTACTATGGCTACACCTTC.

This clonotype was counted a few times. The chain links TRBV7-2 to TRBJ2-1; no clear D. Trimming pared 1 base from V and 9 bases from J, leaving 7 bases between. This CDR3 has 12 residues. The germline gives CDR1 SGHTA, CDR2 FQGNSA. Here the CDR3 DNA reads TGTGCCAGCAGCTTAGGTCTGGCTGAGCAGTTCTTC. Residues: CASSLGLAEQFF. Variable domain in full (rest from reference TRBV7-2 and TRBJ2-1): GAGVSQSPSNKVTEKGKDVELRCDPISGHTALYWYRQSLGQGLEFLIYFQGNSAPDKSGLPSDRFSAERTGGSVSTLTIQRTQQEDSAVYLCASSLGLAEQFFGPGTRLTVL.